The rows below give T cell receptor beta chains drawn from one sample of a study of graft-versus-host responses after intestinal transplantation. Measured with immunoSEQ multiplex PCR; TCRdb has only the in-frame clones, and not every one. This sample carries 9,500 to 12,000 clones, 90% to 95% of them seen once, and the ten largest clones take under 3.5%. Sample: PBMCs, taken 105 days after intestinal transplantation. All receptors come from a human patient who received an intestinal transplant, so some T cells may come from the graft donor. Each CDR3 is given with its conserved first and last residue. The order of the fields is CDR3 protein, CDR3 DNA, J gene, clone size, V gene, D gene. D genes are given only for firm matches. Not all rows give a size; the values are once, few, many and, for expanded clones, a class.

cdr3_aa: CASSEAVDGYYEQYF
cdr3_nt: TGTGCCAGCAGTGAAGCCGTCGACGGCTACTACGAGCAGTACTTC
j_call: TRBJ2-7
clone_size: NA
v_call: TRBV2
d_call: NA

cdr3_aa: CASSMGHPDLMKNWRLFF
cdr3_nt: TGTGCCAGTAGTATGGGACACCCCGATCTAATGAAAAATTGGCGCCTGTTTTTT
j_call: TRBJ1-4
clone_size: few
v_call: TRBV19
d_call: NA

cdr3_aa: CASSPLTGGRDTQYF
cdr3_nt: TGCGCCAGCAGCCCCCTGACGGGGGGCCGGGATACGCAGTATTTT
j_call: TRBJ2-3
clone_size: NA
v_call: TRBV4-1
d_call: NA

cdr3_aa: CASSLSGLAGVSGANVLTF
cdr3_nt: TGTGCCAGCAGCTTATCAGGTTTGGCGGGGGTCTCTGGGGCCAACGTCCTGACTTTC
j_call: TRBJ2-6
clone_size: NA
v_call: TRBV7-6
d_call: TRBD2

cdr3_aa: CASKASGEGNPNEQFF
cdr3_nt: TGCGCCAGCAAGGCTAGCGGAGAGGGGAATCCGAATGAGCAGTTCTTC
j_call: TRBJ2-1
clone_size: NA
v_call: TRBV10-2
d_call: TRBD2

cdr3_aa: CASSYSENNEQFF
cdr3_nt: TGTGCCAGCAGTTACTCGGAAAACAATGAGCAGTTCTTC
j_call: TRBJ2-1
clone_size: NA
v_call: TRBV6-6
d_call: NA

cdr3_aa: CASRSRRRISSDTQYF
cdr3_nt: TGTGCCAGCAGGTCTCGCCGCCGTATCAGCTCAGATACGCAGTATTTT
j_call: TRBJ2-3
clone_size: NA
v_call: TRBV27
d_call: NA

cdr3_aa: CASSADVGGSPLHF
cdr3_nt: TGTGCCAGTAGTGCCGACGTAGGGGGATCACCCCTCCACTTT
j_call: TRBJ1-6
clone_size: NA
v_call: TRBV19
d_call: NA

cdr3_aa: CASSSGLAGISYNEQFF
cdr3_nt: TGTGCCAGTAGTTCGGGACTAGCGGGGATCTCCTACAATGAGCAGTTCTTC
j_call: TRBJ2-1
clone_size: NA
v_call: TRBV19
d_call: TRBD2

cdr3_aa: CASSFRTWTLSGANVLTF
cdr3_nt: TGTGCCAGCAGCTTCCGGACCTGGACCCTCTCTGGGGCCAACGTCCTGACTTTC
j_call: TRBJ2-6
clone_size: NA
v_call: TRBV5-6
d_call: NA

cdr3_aa: CASSQDGWVETQYF
cdr3_nt: TGCGCCAGCAGCCAAGATGGATGGGTGGAGACCCAGTACTTC
j_call: TRBJ2-5
clone_size: NA
v_call: TRBV4-1
d_call: NA

cdr3_aa: CASSQPTGGKSGYTF
cdr3_nt: TGCGCCAGCAGCCAACCGACAGGGGGGAAAAGTGGCTACACCTTC
j_call: TRBJ1-2
clone_size: NA
v_call: TRBV4-1
d_call: TRBD1

cdr3_aa: CASTLLAGITDTQYF
cdr3_nt: TGTGCCAGCACCCTCTTAGCGGGGATTACAGATACGCAGTATTTT
j_call: TRBJ2-3
clone_size: once
v_call: TRBV11-2
d_call: TRBD2

cdr3_aa: CASSPPDGLNTEAFF
cdr3_nt: TGTGCCAGCAGCCCTCCGGACGGATTGAACACTGAAGCTTTCTTT
j_call: TRBJ1-1
clone_size: NA
v_call: TRBV11-2
d_call: NA

cdr3_aa: CASGETRPYEQYF
cdr3_nt: TGCGCCAGCGGGGAGACCCGCCCTTACGAGCAGTACTTC
j_call: TRBJ2-7
clone_size: once
v_call: TRBV23-1
d_call: NA

cdr3_aa: CASSELAGGRNEQFF
cdr3_nt: TGTGCCAGCAGTGAACTAGCGGGAGGGAGGAATGAGCAGTTCTTC
j_call: TRBJ2-1
clone_size: NA
v_call: TRBV6-1
d_call: TRBD2

cdr3_aa: CASSDIGWNQPQHF
cdr3_nt: TGCGCCAGCAGTGATATAGGGTGGAATCAGCCCCAGCATTTT
j_call: TRBJ1-5
clone_size: NA
v_call: TRBV10-2
d_call: NA

cdr3_aa: CASSLDRGETQYF
cdr3_nt: TGTGCCAGCAGCTTGGACAGGGGGGAGACCCAGTACTTC
j_call: TRBJ2-5
clone_size: NA
v_call: TRBV5-6
d_call: TRBD1

cdr3_aa: CASRLRDTAGFPLHF
cdr3_nt: TGTGCCAGCAGGCTCCGGGATACAGCGGGCTTTCCCCTCCACTTT
j_call: TRBJ1-6
clone_size: once
v_call: TRBV6-5
d_call: NA

cdr3_aa: CASSRRLAGGTYEQYF
cdr3_nt: TGTGCCAGCAGCCGTCGACTAGCGGGGGGGACCTACGAGCAGTACTTC
j_call: TRBJ2-7
clone_size: once
v_call: TRBV11-1
d_call: TRBD2

cdr3_aa: CASMRAGAANYGYTF
cdr3_nt: TGTGCCAGCATGCGTGCAGGGGCGGCTAACTATGGCTACACCTTC
j_call: TRBJ1-2
clone_size: NA
v_call: TRBV2
d_call: NA

cdr3_aa: CASRTGNTIYF
cdr3_nt: TGTGCCAGCAGGACAGGAAACACCATATATTTT
j_call: TRBJ1-3
clone_size: NA
v_call: TRBV11-3
d_call: NA

cdr3_aa: CASSLDFFSGGVRDNEQFF
cdr3_nt: TGTGCCAGCAGCTTAGATTTCTTCAGCGGGGGGGTCCGGGACAATGAGCAGTTCTTC
j_call: TRBJ2-1
clone_size: NA
v_call: TRBV11-2
d_call: TRBD2

cdr3_aa: CASSSGRVDTQYF
cdr3_nt: TGTGCCAGCAGTAGCGGGAGGGTAGATACGCAGTATTTT
j_call: TRBJ2-3
clone_size: NA
v_call: TRBV6-5
d_call: TRBD2

cdr3_aa: CASSQDSGGNQPQHF
cdr3_nt: TGCGCCAGCAGCCAAGATTCAGGGGGCAATCAGCCCCAGCATTTT
j_call: TRBJ1-5
clone_size: NA
v_call: TRBV4-1
d_call: NA

cdr3_aa: CASSQTRTGNNQPQHF
cdr3_nt: TGTGCCAGCAGCCAGACAAGGACAGGGAACAATCAGCCCCAGCATTTT
j_call: TRBJ1-5
clone_size: NA
v_call: TRBV11-3
d_call: TRBD1

cdr3_aa: CASRDSDSYEQYF
cdr3_nt: TGCGCCAGCCGGGACAGCGATTCCTACGAGCAGTACTTC
j_call: TRBJ2-7
clone_size: NA
v_call: TRBV5-1
d_call: TRBD1

cdr3_aa: CASSQDNTDYNEQFF
cdr3_nt: TGCGCCAGCAGCCAAGATAATACAGACTACAATGAGCAGTTCTTC
j_call: TRBJ2-1
clone_size: few
v_call: TRBV4-1
d_call: NA

cdr3_aa: CASSLQGNNEQFF
cdr3_nt: TGCGCCAGCAGCTTACAGGGAAACAATGAGCAGTTCTTC
j_call: TRBJ2-1
clone_size: NA
v_call: TRBV5-1
d_call: NA

cdr3_aa: CASSQRIQGMDTEAFF
cdr3_nt: TGCGCCAGCAGCCAGAGGATACAGGGGATGGACACTGAAGCTTTCTTT
j_call: TRBJ1-1
clone_size: NA
v_call: TRBV4-1
d_call: TRBD1

cdr3_aa: CASSRTPGQGTGRQETQYF
cdr3_nt: TGCGCCAGCAGCCGAACACCGGGACAGGGAACCGGGAGGCAAGAGACCCAGTACTTC
j_call: TRBJ2-5
clone_size: NA
v_call: TRBV4-1
d_call: TRBD1

cdr3_aa: CASSIGAGFSYEQYF
cdr3_nt: TGTGCCAGTAGTATCGGAGCGGGGTTCTCCTACGAGCAGTACTTC
j_call: TRBJ2-7
clone_size: NA
v_call: TRBV19
d_call: TRBD2

cdr3_aa: CASSCRAAGAFSETQYF
cdr3_nt: TGTGCCAGCTCGTGTCGGGCAGCGGGAGCTTTTTCGGAGACCCAGTACTTC
j_call: TRBJ2-5
clone_size: NA
v_call: TRBV28
d_call: TRBD2

cdr3_aa: CASGLIDRDYEQYF
cdr3_nt: TGTGCTAGTGGTTTGATCGACAGGGACTACGAGCAGTACTTC
j_call: TRBJ2-7
clone_size: NA
v_call: TRBV12-5
d_call: TRBD1

cdr3_aa: CASSPSERIYNEQFF
cdr3_nt: TGTGCCAGCAGCCCCTCCGAGCGGATTTACAATGAGCAGTTCTTC
j_call: TRBJ2-1
clone_size: NA
v_call: TRBV5-5
d_call: NA

cdr3_aa: CASSRPGQEFYEQYF
cdr3_nt: TGTGCCAGCAGCCGGCCGGGACAGGAATTCTACGAGCAGTACTTC
j_call: TRBJ2-7
clone_size: NA
v_call: TRBV7-9
d_call: TRBD1

cdr3_aa: CASSPGGQETQYF
cdr3_nt: TGTGCCAGCAGCCCAGGGGGACAAGAGACCCAGTACTTC
j_call: TRBJ2-5
clone_size: NA
v_call: TRBV14
d_call: TRBD1

cdr3_aa: CASTYRGSGANVLTF
cdr3_nt: TGTGCCAGCACCTACAGAGGTTCTGGGGCCAACGTCCTGACTTTC
j_call: TRBJ2-6
clone_size: NA
v_call: TRBV13
d_call: NA

cdr3_aa: CASSDLSAGTSITTEAFF
cdr3_nt: TGTGCCAGCAGCGATTTATCGGCTGGGACATCCATCACTACTGAAGCTTTCTTT
j_call: TRBJ1-1
clone_size: NA
v_call: TRBV11-2
d_call: NA

cdr3_aa: CASSPNSGNQETQYF
cdr3_nt: TGTGCCAGCAGCCCAAATTCGGGAAACCAAGAGACCCAGTACTTC
j_call: TRBJ2-5
clone_size: NA
v_call: TRBV7-9
d_call: NA

cdr3_aa: CASSQEEGFYNEQFF
cdr3_nt: TGCGCCAGCAGCCAAGAGGAGGGCTTCTACAATGAGCAGTTCTTC
j_call: TRBJ2-1
clone_size: NA
v_call: TRBV4-1
d_call: NA

cdr3_aa: CASSPAPGGYTF
cdr3_nt: TGTGCCAGCAGCCCCGCGCCCGGTGGCTACACCTTC
j_call: TRBJ1-2
clone_size: NA
v_call: TRBV5-4
d_call: NA

cdr3_aa: CASSFGSQNRKTYGYTF
cdr3_nt: TGCGCCAGCAGCTTCGGGTCCCAGAACCGAAAGACCTATGGCTACACCTTC
j_call: TRBJ1-2
clone_size: NA
v_call: TRBV4-1
d_call: NA

cdr3_aa: CASSKRAGSYEQYF
cdr3_nt: TGTGCCAGCAGCAAAAGGGCAGGATCCTACGAGCAGTACTTC
j_call: TRBJ2-7
clone_size: NA
v_call: TRBV21-1
d_call: NA

cdr3_aa: CASGRVPNTEAFF
cdr3_nt: TGCGCCAGCGGTCGGGTCCCTAACACTGAAGCTTTCTTT
j_call: TRBJ1-1
clone_size: few
v_call: TRBV10-2
d_call: NA

cdr3_aa: CASTPIAGVPGAERETQYF
cdr3_nt: TGTGCCAGCACCCCCATAGCGGGAGTGCCCGGGGCCGAAAGAGAGACCCAGTACTTC
j_call: TRBJ2-5
clone_size: NA
v_call: TRBV7-9
d_call: TRBD2

cdr3_aa: CASSYEVNYGYTF
cdr3_nt: TGTGCCAGCAGTTACGAAGTAAACTATGGCTACACCTTC
j_call: TRBJ1-2
clone_size: NA
v_call: TRBV6-5
d_call: NA

cdr3_aa: CASRQNNSPLHF
cdr3_nt: TGTGCCAGCAGACAAAATAATTCACCCCTCCACTTT
j_call: TRBJ1-6
clone_size: NA
v_call: TRBV28
d_call: NA

cdr3_aa: CASTSDTGEAEAFF
cdr3_nt: TGTGCCAGCACGTCGGACACGGGAGAGGCTGAAGCTTTCTTT
j_call: TRBJ1-1
clone_size: NA
v_call: TRBV6-4
d_call: NA

cdr3_aa: CASSPYFSSYNSPLHF
cdr3_nt: TGCGCCAGCAGCCCTTATTTTAGCTCCTATAATTCACCCCTCCACTTT
j_call: TRBJ1-6
clone_size: NA
v_call: TRBV5-1
d_call: NA

cdr3_aa: CASSFTPNTEAFF
cdr3_nt: TGTGCCAGCAGTTTCACACCGAACACTGAAGCTTTCTTT
j_call: TRBJ1-1
clone_size: NA
v_call: TRBV27
d_call: NA

cdr3_aa: CASSPGRGPLGDTQYF
cdr3_nt: TGTGCCAGCAGCCCCGGACGGGGACCACTCGGAGATACGCAGTATTTT
j_call: TRBJ2-3
clone_size: NA
v_call: TRBV7-6
d_call: NA

cdr3_aa: CASSSYRGEGNTIYF
cdr3_nt: TGTGCCAGCAGTTCATACAGGGGGGAAGGAAACACCATATATTTT
j_call: TRBJ1-3
clone_size: NA
v_call: TRBV11-2
d_call: TRBD1

cdr3_aa: CASSQGDRGRMNTEAFF
cdr3_nt: TGTGCCAGCAGCCAAGGGGACAGGGGGCGAATGAACACTGAAGCTTTCTTT
j_call: TRBJ1-1
clone_size: NA
v_call: TRBV4-2
d_call: TRBD1

cdr3_aa: CASSKTSEHRGAVF
cdr3_nt: TGTGCCAGTAGTAAGACTAGCGAACACCGGGGAGCTGTTTTT
j_call: TRBJ2-2
clone_size: NA
v_call: TRBV19
d_call: TRBD2

cdr3_aa: CASRPGGPYEQYF
cdr3_nt: TGTGCCAGCCGGCCTGGGGGACCCTACGAGCAGTACTTC
j_call: TRBJ2-7
clone_size: NA
v_call: TRBV28
d_call: NA